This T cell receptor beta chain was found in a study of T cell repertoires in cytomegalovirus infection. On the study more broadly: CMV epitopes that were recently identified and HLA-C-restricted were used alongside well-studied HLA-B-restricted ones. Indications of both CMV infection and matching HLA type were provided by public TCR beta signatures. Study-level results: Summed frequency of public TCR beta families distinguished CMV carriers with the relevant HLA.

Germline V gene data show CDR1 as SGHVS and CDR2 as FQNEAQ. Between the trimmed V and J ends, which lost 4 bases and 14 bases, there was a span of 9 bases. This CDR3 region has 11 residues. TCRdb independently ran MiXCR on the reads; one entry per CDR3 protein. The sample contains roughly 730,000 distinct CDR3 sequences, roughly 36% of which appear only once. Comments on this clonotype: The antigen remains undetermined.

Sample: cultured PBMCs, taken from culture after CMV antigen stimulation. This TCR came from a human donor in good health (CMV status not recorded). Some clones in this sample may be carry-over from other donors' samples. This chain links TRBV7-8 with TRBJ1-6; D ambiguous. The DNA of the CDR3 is TGTGCCAGCAGCTCCGGAGGGTCCCTCCACTTT. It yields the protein CASSSGGSLHF.